Following are 22 T cell receptor beta chains from one sample sequenced in a study of vaccination and CD4 T cells after COVID-19. Researchers used the Oncomine TCR Beta short-read assay to sequence DNA from cultured CD4+ T cells. TCRdb itself ran the PCR reads through MiXCR, one entry per CDR3 protein. This table holds about 23,000 distinct CDR3 sequences, around 54% found once. Treatment defined: roughly ten-day PBMC culture with coronavirus spike peptide pools or control peptides (ViraFEST assay). These receptors' targets are unknown. The sequenced material came from CD4+ T cells from blood, cultured in vitro. The receptors come from a human donor who had recovered from COVID-19.

This rearrangement joins TRBV12-3 or TRBV12-4 to TRBJ2-1; tentative D call: TRBD2 (5 bases). V was trimmed by 3 bases and J by 8 bases, leaving 8 bases between them. The CDR3 length is 12 residues. The CDR3 here is CASSFSGDEQFF. The CDR3 bases are TGTGCCAGCAGTTTCTCCGGGGATGAGCAGTTCTTC.

The chain joins TRBV6-2 or TRBV6-3 to TRBJ1-1, with D hard to call. The CDR3 runs to 13 residues. Trimming removed 8 bases at V and 3 bases at J, with 13 bases between. The germline CDR1 and CDR2 sequences are MNHEY and SVGEGT. DNA of the CDR3: TGTGCCAGCGCTCGTATGAAGGACACTGAAGCTTTCTTT. Protein: CASARMKDTEAFF.

The J gene is TRBJ1-5, the V gene TRBV7-8; perhaps TRBD1 as D (5 bases). The germline V and J ends were trimmed by 5 bases and 7 bases, with 15 bases remaining between them. The CDR3 loop spans 14 amino acids. Germline CDR1 and CDR2: SGHVS and FQNEAQ. This CDR3 reads CASSVSRVEQPQHF. The CDR3 nucleotides are TGTGCCAGCAGCGTCTCCAGGGTGGAACAGCCCCAGCATTTT.

The chain recombines TRBV28 with TRBJ2-3; D is unclear. CDR3 length: 15 residues. V was trimmed by 6 bases and J by 8 bases, leaving 21 bases between them. The germline V gene encodes CDR1 MDHEN and CDR2 SYDVKM. The CDR3 sequence: CASSSQTGQRVTQYF. The CDR3 DNA follows: TGTGCCAGCAGCTCTCAAACGGGCCAACGGGTTACGCAGTATTTT.

The V and J genes are TRBV4-3 and TRBJ2-7, with D possibly matching TRBD1 (5 bases). Trimming removed 1 base from V and 3 bases from J, with 13 bases in between. CDR1 and CDR2 (germline): LGHNA, YSLEER. The CDR3 contains 15 residues. The CDR3, as DNA: TGCGCCAGCAGCCAAGCTCAGGGAATCCGCTACGAGCAGTACTTC. It codes for CASSQAQGIRYEQYF.

This chain uses TRBV5-1 with TRBJ1-5; 10 nucleotides agree with TRBD1. The CDR3 is 15 amino acids. Germline CDR1 and CDR2: SGHRS and YFSETQ. The trim removed 0 bases at V and 6 bases at J, leaving 3 bases unmatched. The CDR3 reads CASSLETGGSQPQHF. Here the CDR3 DNA reads TGCGCCAGCAGCTTGGAGACAGGGGGCAGTCAGCCCCAGCATTTT.

The chain recombines TRBV11-2 with TRBJ2-7; 11 nucleotides agree with TRBD1. The CDR3 runs 15 residues. Trimming removed 4 bases from V and 6 bases from J; junction bases left unmatched: 8. Germline loops: CDR1 SGHAT, CDR2 FQNNGV. DNA of the CDR3: TGTGCCAGCAGCTGGAAGGACAGGGGGCTAATCGAGCAGTACTTC. This codes for CASSWKDRGLIEQYF.

The J gene is TRBJ1-1, the V gene TRBV7-2; 9 bases match TRBD1. Germline CDR1 SGHTA, CDR2 FQGNSA. The CDR3 runs 15 residues. V lost 5 bases, J lost 1 base, and 5 bases stayed unmatched. The CDR3 sequence is CASSQQGAANTEAFF. CDR3 DNA sequence: TGTGCCAGCAGCCAACAGGGGGCGGCGAACACTGAAGCTTTCTTT. The entire variable domain, with the rest obtained from reference TRBV7-2 and TRBJ1-1, is as follows: GAGVSQSPSNKVTEKGKDVELRCDPISGHTALYWYRQSLGQGLEFLIYFQGNSAPDKSGLPSDRFSAERTGGSVSTLTIQRTQQEDSAVYLCASSQQGAANTEAFFGQGTRLTVV.

V and J are TRBV24-1 and TRBJ2-5; a possible D gene is TRBD2 (6 bases). In germline, CDR1 is KGHDR, CDR2 SFDVKD. The CDR3 covers 13 residues. V lost 9 bases and J lost 5, with 15 bases in between. The CDR3 loop reads CATGTLGHETQYF. The CDR3 DNA reads TGTGCCACCGGGACTTTGGGTCATGAGACCCAGTACTTC.

This clonotype has just one count. This chain joins TRBV7-2 and TRBJ2-7; D tentatively reads TRBD1 or TRBD2 (6 bases each). The CDR3 consists of 13 residues. Trimming left V 3 bases short and J 6 bases short, with 12 bases between. CDR1 and CDR2 (germline): SGHTA, FQGNSA. As DNA, the CDR3 is TGTGCCAGCAGCTTTGGGGGGCGCGGCGAGCAGTACTTC. It specifies CASSFGGRGEQYF.

V gene TRBV6-1 combines with J gene TRBJ2-4; TRBD2 matches at 12 bases. The trim removed 6 bases at V and 2 bases at J, leaving 17 bases unmatched. CDR3 length: 20 amino acids. Per germline, CDR1 MNHNS and CDR2 SASEGT. CDR3 sequence reads: CASRRTSLAGGPGTKNIQYF. CDR3 nucleotides: TGTGCCAGCAGAAGGACTAGCCTAGCGGGAGGGCCCGGGACCAAAAACATTCAGTACTTC.

The chain joins TRBV5-5 to TRBJ1-5; D is unclear. Germline CDR1 SGHKS, CDR2 YYEKEE (reference sequence). V lost 1 base and J lost 0, with 8 bases in between. This CDR3 is built from 15 residues. CDR3 region: CASSLTDYSNQPQHF. The CDR3, as DNA: TGTGCCAGCAGCTTGACAGATTATAGCAATCAGCCCCAGCATTTT.

V usage is TRBV19 and J usage is TRBJ2-2; D is perhaps TRBD1 (6 bases). CDR3 size: 12 residues. Looked up from germline, CDR1 is LNHDA and CDR2 is SQIVND (reference sequence). Trimming shortened V by 4 bases and J by 6 bases, and 6 bases separated the two germline ends. CDR3 nucleotide sequence: TGTGCCAGTAGTAGGACAGCCGGGGAGCTGTTTTTT. Protein: CASSRTAGELFF.

This clonotype was seen only a few times. This sequence joins TRBV27 and TRBJ1-5; D uncertain. Trimming stripped 3 bases from V and 7 bases from J, with 16 bases between. Germline CDR1 is MNHEY and CDR2 is SMNVEV (reference sequence). The CDR3 loop spans 15 amino acids. CDR3 coding DNA: TGTGCCAGCAGTTTGACTTTCCTGGACCGGCAGCCCCAGCATTTT. Translating gives CASSLTFLDRQPQHF.

This clonotype was recorded a few times. This chain links TRBV27 with TRBJ1-5; no definite D call. The CDR3 consists of 13 residues. Trimming left V 2 bases short and J 7 bases short, with 9 bases between. CDR1 and CDR2 from the germline V gene are MNHEY and SMNVEV (reference sequence). Here the CDR3 DNA reads TGTGCCAGCAGTTTAGAATTTGAACAGCCCCAGCATTTT. Translation gives CASSLEFEQPQHF.

The rearrangement uses TRBV6-1 and TRBJ1-1; D might be TRBD1 (6 bases). The germline CDR1 and CDR2 sequences are MNHNS and SASEGT. The V end was cut by 4 bases, the J end by 1 base, with 13 bases between. This CDR3 has 15 amino acids. CDR3: CASSVAGGPNTEAFF. The CDR3 region has the DNA TGTGCCAGCAGTGTGGCCGGGGGGCCGAACACTGAAGCTTTCTTT.

The chain recombines TRBV11-3 with TRBJ2-5, with 8 bases fitting TRBD1. The CDR3 sequence is 16 residues long. Germline V lookup: CDR1 SGHNT, CDR2 YENEEA. Trimming removed 6 bases from V and 3 bases from J; junction bases left unmatched: 12. The CDR3 spells CASRRSRATGEETQYF. The CDR3 bases are TGTGCCAGCAGGAGATCACGTGCGACAGGGGAAGAGACCCAGTACTTC.

This clonotype has more than one count but fewer than ten. The rearrangement joins TRBV27 to TRBJ2-7; tentative D call: TRBD1 (7 bases). CDR1 MNHEY and CDR2 SMNVEV come from the germline V gene (reference sequence). V shed 6 bases and J shed 0 bases, with 21 bases lying between them. The CDR3 consists of 17 residues. The CDR3: CASRLIARGRSSYEQYF. Here the CDR3 DNA reads TGTGCCAGCAGACTTATAGCCAGGGGGAGGAGCTCCTACGAGCAGTACTTC.

V and J are TRBV7-2 and TRBJ1-3; D remains unclear. The CDR3 sequence is 16 residues long. Trimming took off 0 bases at V and 1 base at J, with 10 bases between the two ends. CDR1 and CDR2 from the germline V gene are SGHTA and FQGNSA. CDR3 in DNA: TGTGCCAGCAGCTTAGCGCACACGACTTCTGGAAACACCATATATTTT. It is translated as CASSLAHTTSGNTIYF.

The CDR3 reads CSAREAGEGYNEQFF. The DNA of the CDR3 is TGCAGTGCTAGAGAGGCGGGAGAGGGTTACAATGAGCAGTTCTTC. The chain carries TRBV20-1 and TRBJ2-1; 7 positions match TRBD2. The trim removed 0 bases at V and 4 bases at J, leaving 6 bases unmatched. The CDR3 loop spans 15 amino acids. Germline assignment: CDR1 DFQATT and CDR2 SNEGSKA (reference sequence).

V usage is TRBV20-1 and J usage is TRBJ2-3; possible D gene TRBD2, 6 bases. The CDR3 extends over 15 amino acids. The ends were cut back, 0 bases at V and 0 bases at J, with 10 bases in the middle. CDR1 and CDR2 (germline): DFQATT, SNEGSKA (reference sequence). CDR3 sequence reads: CSAREGSGSTDTQYF. The CDR3 DNA is TGCAGTGCTAGAGAGGGTAGCGGAAGCACAGATACGCAGTATTTT.

The CDR3 DNA follows: TGCAGCGTTGGACAGCAAATCAATCAGCCCCAGCATTTT. Translating it yields CSVGQQINQPQHF. The rearrangement links TRBV29-1 to TRBJ1-5; tentatively, D is TRBD1 (5 bases). This CDR3 has 13 amino acids. Trimming stripped 4 bases from V and 3 bases from J, with 10 bases between. Germline CDR1 SQVTM, CDR2 ANQGSEA. Full variable domain (outside the CDR3, taken from reference TRBV29-1 and TRBJ1-5): SAVISQKPSRDICQRGTSLTIQCQVDSQVTMMFWYRQQPGQSLTLIATANQGSEATYESGFVIDKFPISRPNLTFSTLTVSNMSPEDSSIYLCSVGQQINQPQHFGDGTRLSIL.